The 32 T cell receptor beta chains reported below all come from one sample, sequenced in a study of PD-L1 blockade in urothelial cancer. Profiled with immunoSEQ multiplex PCR; TCRdb holds only in-frame clones, not every one. The data show roughly 60,000 clones, with almost 85% seen just once and roughly 4% held by the top ten. Sequences were derived from PBMCs, sampled around atezolizumab (anti-PD-L1) treatment. All receptors come from a man aged 65-85 years with urothelial cancer.

The chain links TRBV5-6 to TRBJ2-3; the match to TRBD2 covers 15 bases. Germline V gene data show CDR1 as SGHDT and CDR2 as YYEEEE. Trimming took 3 bases from V and 3 from J; bases not matched to a gene: 5. The length of the CDR3 is 17 residues. This chain's CDR3 is CASSSGTSGRPTDTQYF. The CDR3 DNA reads as TGTGCCAGCAGCTCTGGGACTAGCGGGAGGCCTACAGATACGCAGTATTTT.

A few counts support this clone. V and J are TRBV5-4 and TRBJ2-2; 11 nucleotides agree with TRBD2. Germline trimming cut 10 bases from V and 1 base from J; bases unmatched to any gene: 9. The germline gives CDR1 SGHNT, CDR2 YYREEE (reference sequence). CDR3 length equals 16 residues. CDR3 sequence: CAHTGTSGKNTGELFF. CDR3 bases: TGTGCCCATACTGGGACTAGCGGAAAGAACACCGGGGAGCTGTTTTTT.

V usage is TRBV27 and J usage is TRBJ2-5, with 11 bases matching TRBD2. V was clipped by 4 bases and J by 1 base; unmatched bases: 2. Germline CDR1 is MNHEY and CDR2 is SMNVEV (reference sequence). The CDR3 consists of 15 residues. The CDR3 sequence is CASSWLAGGQETQYF. The DNA for the CDR3 is TGTGCCAGCAGTTGGCTAGCGGGGGGCCAAGAGACCCAGTACTTC.

Concerning this clone: The sample carries other DNA sequences with the same CDR3. The J gene is TRBJ1-1, the V gene TRBV30, with D maybe TRBD1 (5 bases). Trimming removed 3 bases at V and 1 base at J, with 9 bases between. CDR1 GTSNPN and CDR2 SVGIG come from the germline V gene (reference sequence). This CDR3 has 13 residues. CDR3 residues: CAWSATGNTEAFF. DNA for the CDR3: TGTGCCTGGAGCGCCACAGGGAACACTGAAGCTTTCTTT.

The chain employs TRBV5-6 and TRBJ2-1, with D possibly being TRBD2 (5 bases). V was pared by 3 bases and J by 5 bases, with 15 bases between. The CDR3 contains 15 residues. Germline V gene lookup returns CDR1 SGHDT and CDR2 YYEEEE. The CDR3 region has the DNA TGTGCCAGCAGCTCGATGTCTAGCCGAAACAATGAGCAGTTCTTC. Translation: CASSSMSSRNNEQFF.

V gene TRBV10-3 combines with J gene TRBJ1-2, with 7 bases matching TRBD1. This CDR3 contains 13 residues. The germline V gene has CDR1 ENHRY and CDR2 SYGVKD. Germline trimming cut 6 bases from V and 6 bases from J; bases unmatched to any gene: 7. The CDR3 DNA follows: TGTGCCATCAGAGGGGACAGTCGACATGGCTACACCTTC. This encodes CAIRGDSRHGYTF.

The chain employs TRBV29-1 and TRBJ1-5; D perhaps matches TRBD1 (5 bases). CDR1 is SQVTM, CDR2 ANQGSEA, per germline. The length of the CDR3 is 14 residues. The V end was cut by 1 base, the J end by 1 base, with 8 bases between. CDR3 in amino acids: CSVEGQKSNQPQHF. The CDR3 nucleotides are TGCAGCGTTGAAGGACAGAAAAGCAATCAGCCCCAGCATTTT.

V usage is TRBV7-8 and J usage is TRBJ2-7, with D tentatively TRBD2 (5 bases). The CDR3 runs to 17 residues. Germline V CDR1 and CDR2: SGHVS, FQNEAQ. V was pared by 5 bases and J by 3 bases, with 23 bases between. The CDR3 is CASSQQRASSRDYEQYF. CDR3 bases: TGTGCCAGCAGCCAACAAAGGGCCAGTTCGAGGGACTACGAGCAGTACTTC.

This chain joins TRBV4-2 and TRBJ2-7, with TRBD2 as a possible D gene (5 bases). Germline V gives CDR1 LGHNA, CDR2 YNFKEQ. CDR3 size: 13 residues. Trimming cost V 0 bases and J 7 bases, with 10 bases left between them. The CDR3 region has the DNA TGTGCCAGCAGCCAAGATAAGGGAGCGGAGCAGTACTTC. This sequence encodes CASSQDKGAEQYF.

V is TRBV6-6 and J is TRBJ1-2, with TRBD1 identical over 8 bases. From germline, CDR1 is MNHNY and CDR2 SVGAGI (reference sequence). Germline trimming cut 6 bases from V and 3 bases from J; bases unmatched to any gene: 3. This CDR3 spans 13 amino acids. CDR3 DNA: TGTGCCAGCAGACTGACAGGGGACTATGGCTACACCTTC. Protein sequence: CASRLTGDYGYTF.

V is TRBV28 and J is TRBJ2-5, with a tentative D call TRBD2 (6 bases). The length of the CDR3 is 14 residues. The V end lost 5 bases, the J end lost 2 bases, and 12 bases lay between the germline ends. Germline assignment: CDR1 MDHEN and CDR2 SYDVKM. The CDR3 region has the DNA TGTGCCAGCAGTCCGCCTAGCGTTCAAGAGACCCAGTACTTC. This gives the protein CASSPPSVQETQYF.

This clone was detected once. The chain joins TRBV9 to TRBJ1-2; D is possibly TRBD1 (6 bases). Trimming pared 1 base from V and 3 bases from J, leaving 16 bases between. The CDR3 length is 16 residues. The germline CDR1 and CDR2 sequences are SGDLS and YYNGEE. Written as DNA, the CDR3 is TGTGCCAGCAGCGTAAAAGGGGGGGCGCTCGACTATGGCTACACCTTC. Protein product: CASSVKGGALDYGYTF.

The rearrangement uses TRBV19 and TRBJ2-7; TRBD2 matches at 11 bases. Germline V gene lookup returns CDR1 LNHDA and CDR2 SQIVND (reference sequence). CDR3 length: 15 residues. The ends lost 6 bases at V and 0 bases at J; junction bases unmatched: 4. In nucleotides, the CDR3 is TGTGCCAGTAGGCCCACTAGCGGGAGCTCCTACGAGCAGTACTTC. Its translation: CASRPTSGSSYEQYF.

The chain is built from TRBV2 and TRBJ2-3, with 10 bases lining up with TRBD2. This CDR3 is 14 amino acids long. Germline CDR1 reads SNHLY; CDR2 reads FYNNEI. The V gene end was trimmed by 7 bases and the J gene end by 3 bases; junction bases not matched to a gene: 4. The CDR3 spells CASTRTSGTDTQYF. Written as DNA, the CDR3 is TGTGCCAGCACCCGGACTAGCGGAACAGATACGCAGTATTTT. Drawing the rest from reference TRBV2 and TRBJ2-3, the complete variable domain is EPEVTQTPSHQVTQMGQEVILRCVPISNHLYFYWYRQILGQKVEFLVSFYNNEISEKSEIFDDQFSVERPDGSNFTLKIRSTKLEDSAMYFCASTRTSGTDTQYFGPGTRLTVL.

In regard to this clone: Other DNA sequences in this sample translate to the same CDR3. V usage is TRBV19 and J usage is TRBJ1-1; D is unresolved. V was clipped by 5 bases and J by 2 bases, with 9 bases between them. CDR3 length equals 13 residues. Germline assignment: CDR1 LNHDA and CDR2 SQIVND (reference sequence). The CDR3 bases are TGTGCCAGTAGTCCGACACAAAACACTGAAGCTTTCTTT. It codes for CASSPTQNTEAFF.

CDR3 DNA sequence: TGCGCCAGCAGCCAAGGAGTAAGAGGGTTGGGGAGCTCCTACAATGAGCAGTTCTTC. Its translation is CASSQGVRGLGSSYNEQFF. The V gene is TRBV4-1, the J gene TRBJ2-1, with D tentatively TRBD2 (5 bases). Trimming cost V 1 base and J 0 bases, with 19 bases left between them. Germline CDR1 and CDR2: MGHRA and YSYEKL. The CDR3 has 19 amino acids.

A few counts support this clone. This chain uses TRBV4-1 with TRBJ2-7; 11 bases line up with TRBD2. V was pared by 0 bases and J by 4 bases, with 8 bases of the junction left unmatched. The CDR3 consists of 17 residues. Germline assignment: CDR1 MGHRA and CDR2 YSYEKL. The CDR3 bases are TGCGCCAGCAGCCAAGAGGGGCCTTCTAGCGGGAGGTACGAGCAGTACTTC. It encodes CASSQEGPSSGRYEQYF.

The chain combines TRBV7-6 with TRBJ2-3; 9 nucleotides line up with TRBD2. In germline, CDR1 is SGHVS, CDR2 FNYEAQ. The CDR3 sequence is 16 residues long. The J segment lost 1 base and the V segment lost 5 bases, leaving 7 bases of the junction unmatched. The CDR3 DNA reads TGTGCCAGCAGCCTTTTAGCGGGAGAGGGCACAGATACGCAGTATTTT. Translation gives CASSLLAGEGTDTQYF.

The chain links TRBV7-9 to TRBJ2-4; D gene uncertain. Trimming took off 2 bases at V and 0 bases at J, with 5 bases between the two ends. CDR3 size: 14 residues. Germline assignment: CDR1 SEHNR and CDR2 FQNEAQ (reference sequence). CDR3 DNA sequence: TGTGCCAGCAGCTTACAGTCAGCCAAAAACATTCAGTACTTC. Encoded protein: CASSLQSAKNIQYF.

This clone has a handful of counts. CDR3: CAWSVTRGETQYF. In DNA form, the CDR3 reads TGTGCCTGGAGTGTAACCAGGGGGGAGACCCAGTACTTC. The chain couples TRBV30 to TRBJ2-5; 7 positions match TRBD1. There are 13 residues in the CDR3. V was clipped by 0 bases and J by 5 bases; unmatched bases: 3. Germline V gives CDR1 GTSNPN, CDR2 SVGIG (reference sequence).

This rearrangement joins TRBV6-1 to TRBJ2-5; D might be TRBD2 (5 bases). Deletions cut 4 bases from V and 3 bases from J, with 12 bases between. Per germline, CDR1 MNHNS and CDR2 SASEGT. The CDR3 has 14 amino acids. The chain's CDR3 is CASSVEQEEETQYF. CDR3 sequence (DNA): TGTGCCAGCAGTGTCGAGCAGGAGGAAGAGACCCAGTACTTC.

The V gene is TRBV5-1, the J gene TRBJ1-1; TRBD1 is a possible D gene (5 bases). V lost 3 bases to trimming and J lost 1 base, with 7 bases between them. CDR3 length: 13 amino acids. The germline CDR1 and CDR2 sequences are SGHRS and YFSETQ. The chain's CDR3 is CASSSTANTEAFF. DNA of the CDR3: TGCGCCAGCAGCTCGACAGCGAACACTGAAGCTTTCTTT.

The V call is TRBV7-3, the J call TRBJ2-7; possibly TRBD2 for D (6 bases). Germline V gene lookup returns CDR1 SGHTA and CDR2 FQGTGA. The CDR3 runs 15 residues. V lost 5 bases to trimming and J lost 7 bases, with 21 bases between them. The DNA of the CDR3 is TGTGCCAGCAGCGCCCACCCGGCGGGGCCTTGGGAGCAGTACTTC. Its protein product is CASSAHPAGPWEQYF.

This clone has just one count. Here the CDR3 DNA reads TGCGCCAGCAGCTGGGCCGGGACAGGGCACACCGGGGAGCTGTTTTTT. This sequence encodes CASSWAGTGHTGELFF. The V and J genes are TRBV5-1 and TRBJ2-2; TRBD1 matches at 9 bases. Germline-derived CDR1 and CDR2 are SGHRS and YFSETQ. The CDR3 is 16 amino acids. V dropped 3 bases and J dropped 3; count of bases not matched to a gene: 6.

V is TRBV28 and J is TRBJ2-7, with D perhaps TRBD1 (7 bases). This CDR3 is 16 amino acids long. V shed 6 bases and J shed 5 bases, with 23 bases lying between them. Germline V lookup: CDR1 MDHEN, CDR2 SYDVKM. The CDR3 sequence is CASSPPQGRGDHEQYF. For the CDR3, the DNA is TGTGCCAGCAGCCCTCCACAGGGCAGGGGGGACCACGAGCAGTACTTC.

In DNA, the CDR3 is TGTGCCAGCAGCGGAACTAGCGGGAGTGCCTATGAGCAGTTCTTC. Protein: CASSGTSGSAYEQFF. The V gene is TRBV2, the J gene TRBJ2-1; 11 nucleotides agree with TRBD2. Germline V CDR1 and CDR2: SNHLY, FYNNEI. The length of the CDR3 is 15 residues. The V and J ends lost 6 bases and 8 bases, in that order; junction bases with no gene match: 9. Filled out from reference TRBV2 and TRBJ2-1, the complete variable domain reads EPEVTQTPSHQVTQMGQEVILRCVPISNHLYFYWYRQILGQKVEFLVSFYNNEISEKSEIFDDQFSVERPDGSNFTLKIRSTKLEDSAMYFCASSGTSGSAYEQFFGPGTRLTVL.

The chain uses TRBV28 and TRBJ1-2, with 9 bases matching TRBD1. Germline values: CDR1 MDHEN, CDR2 SYDVKM. The length of the CDR3 is 14 residues. Trimming removed 5 bases from V and 4 bases from J; junction bases left unmatched: 5. The CDR3, as DNA: TGTGCCAGCAGTCCCCCGACAGGGGGCTATGGCTACACCTTC. It is translated as CASSPPTGGYGYTF.

This rearrangement joins TRBV25-1 to TRBJ2-1, with 7 nucleotides matching TRBD2. This CDR3 has 15 amino acids. The ends lost 2 bases at V and 2 bases at J; junction bases unmatched: 3. Germline V lookup: CDR1 MGHDK, CDR2 SYGVNS. The CDR3 nucleotides read TGTGCCAGCAGTGAAACTCTAGCGGCCTACAATGAGCAGTTCTTC. As protein: CASSETLAAYNEQFF. Supplemented by reference TRBV25-1 and TRBJ2-1, the full variable domain reads EADIYQTPRYLVIGTGKKITLECSQTMGHDKMYWYQQDPGMELHLIHYSYGVNSTEKGDLSSESTVSRIRTEHFPLTLESARPSHTSQYLCASSETLAAYNEQFFGPGTRLTVL.

This clone turned up a few times. The V and J genes are TRBV5-6 and TRBJ1-5, with D unresolved. The CDR3 runs to 13 residues. CDR1 is SGHDT and CDR2 is YYEEEE in the germline V gene. V was shortened by 0 bases and J by 2 bases, with 3 bases between the two germline ends. Here the CDR3 DNA reads TGTGCCAGCAGCTTGGCGGGCAATCAGCCCCAGCATTTT. It translates to CASSLAGNQPQHF. Combining the CDR3 with reference TRBV5-6 and TRBJ1-5 gives the whole variable domain DAGVTQSPTHLIKTRGQQVTLRCSPKSGHDTVSWYQQALGQGPQFIFQYYEEEERQRGNFPDRFSGHQFPNYSSELNVNALLLGDSALYLCASSLAGNQPQHFGDGTRLSIL.

The chain links TRBV7-9 to TRBJ2-1; D not certain. Germline V CDR1 and CDR2: SEHNR, FQNEAQ (reference sequence). V gave up 5 bases and J gave up 0 bases, with 5 bases separating them. The CDR3 spans 13 residues. The chain's CDR3 is CASSANSYNEQFF. Here the CDR3 DNA reads TGTGCCAGCAGCGCTAACTCCTACAATGAGCAGTTCTTC.

Only one count was recorded for this clone. The rearrangement links TRBV19 to TRBJ2-1; TRBD1 is a possible D gene (6 bases). This CDR3 spans 18 amino acids. The V gene's germline CDR1 is LNHDA and CDR2 SQIVND (reference sequence). Trimming stripped 3 bases from V and 1 base from J, with 19 bases between. CDR3 region: CASSIRGRGGRSYNEQFF. The CDR3 DNA follows: TGTGCCAGTAGTATTAGGGGCCGAGGGGGTCGGTCCTACAATGAGCAGTTCTTC.

This clone was picked up a small number of times. The rearrangement joins TRBV27 to TRBJ2-1, with 12 bases lining up with TRBD1. The CDR3 is 15 residues long. CDR1 is MNHEY, CDR2 SMNVEV, per germline (reference sequence). The ends lost 7 bases at V and 2 bases at J; junction bases unmatched: 3. Written as DNA, the CDR3 is TGTGCCAGCAAGAGGGACAGGGGGCCCTACAATGAGCAGTTCTTC. Translation: CASKRDRGPYNEQFF.